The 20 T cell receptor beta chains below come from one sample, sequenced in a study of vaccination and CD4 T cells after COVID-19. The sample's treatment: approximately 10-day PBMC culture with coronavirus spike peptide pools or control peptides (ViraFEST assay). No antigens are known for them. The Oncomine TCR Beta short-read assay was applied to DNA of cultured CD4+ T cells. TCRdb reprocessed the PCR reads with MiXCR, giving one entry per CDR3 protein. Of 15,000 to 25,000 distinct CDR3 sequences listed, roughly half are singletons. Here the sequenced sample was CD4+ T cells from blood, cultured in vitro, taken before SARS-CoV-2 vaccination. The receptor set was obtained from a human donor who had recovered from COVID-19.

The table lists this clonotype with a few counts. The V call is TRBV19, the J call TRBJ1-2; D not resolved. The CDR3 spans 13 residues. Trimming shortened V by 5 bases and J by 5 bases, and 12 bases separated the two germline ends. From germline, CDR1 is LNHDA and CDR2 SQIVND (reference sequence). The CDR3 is CASSFSREYGYTF. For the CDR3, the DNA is TGTGCCAGTAGTTTTTCACGGGAATATGGCTACACCTTC.

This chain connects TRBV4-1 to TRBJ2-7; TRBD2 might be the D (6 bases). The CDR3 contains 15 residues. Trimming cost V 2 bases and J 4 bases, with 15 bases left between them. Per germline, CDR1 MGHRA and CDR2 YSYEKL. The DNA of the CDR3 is TGCGCCAGCAGCCAAACTCCTAGCGCAGATTACGAGCAGTACTTC. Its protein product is CASSQTPSADYEQYF.

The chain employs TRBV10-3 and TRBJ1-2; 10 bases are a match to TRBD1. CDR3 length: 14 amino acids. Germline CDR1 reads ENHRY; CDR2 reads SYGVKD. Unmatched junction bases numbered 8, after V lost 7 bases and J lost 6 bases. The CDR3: CAITKTGTGDGYTF. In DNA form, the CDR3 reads TGTGCCATCACTAAGACGGGGACAGGGGATGGCTACACCTTC.

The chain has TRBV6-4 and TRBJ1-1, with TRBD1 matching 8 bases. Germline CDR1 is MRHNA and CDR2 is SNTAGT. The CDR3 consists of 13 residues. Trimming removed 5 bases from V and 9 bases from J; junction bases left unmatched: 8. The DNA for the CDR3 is TGTGCCAGCAGTACGGACAGGGCGGCGAAAGCTTTCTTT. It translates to CASSTDRAAKAFF.

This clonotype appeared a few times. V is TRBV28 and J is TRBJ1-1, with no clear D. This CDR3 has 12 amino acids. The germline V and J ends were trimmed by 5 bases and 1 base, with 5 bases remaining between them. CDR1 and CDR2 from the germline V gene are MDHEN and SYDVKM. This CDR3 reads CASSLGNTEAFF. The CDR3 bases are TGTGCCAGCAGTCTGGGGAACACTGAAGCTTTCTTT.

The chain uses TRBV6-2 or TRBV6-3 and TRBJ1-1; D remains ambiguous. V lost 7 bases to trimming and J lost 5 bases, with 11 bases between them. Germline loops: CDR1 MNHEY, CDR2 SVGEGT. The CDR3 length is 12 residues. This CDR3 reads CASTGRWTEAFF. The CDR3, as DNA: TGTGCCAGCACCGGCCGATGGACTGAAGCTTTCTTT.

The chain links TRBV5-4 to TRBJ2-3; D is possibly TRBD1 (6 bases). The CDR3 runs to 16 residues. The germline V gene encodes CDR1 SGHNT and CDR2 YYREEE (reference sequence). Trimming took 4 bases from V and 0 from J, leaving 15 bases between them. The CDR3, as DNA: TGTGCCAGCAGCCCAGGACAGCTAACTAGCACAGATACGCAGTATTTT. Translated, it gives CASSPGQLTSTDTQYF.

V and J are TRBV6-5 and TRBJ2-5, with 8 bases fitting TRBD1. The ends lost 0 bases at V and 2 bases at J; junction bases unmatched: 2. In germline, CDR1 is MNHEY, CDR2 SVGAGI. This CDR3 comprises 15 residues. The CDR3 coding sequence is TGTGCCAGCAGTTACTCTTACAGGGGGCAAGAGACCCAGTACTTC. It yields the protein CASSYSYRGQETQYF.

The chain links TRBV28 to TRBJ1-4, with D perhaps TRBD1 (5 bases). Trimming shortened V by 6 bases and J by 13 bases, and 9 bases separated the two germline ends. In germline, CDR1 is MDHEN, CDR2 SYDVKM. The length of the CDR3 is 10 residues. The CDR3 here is CASRDKILFF. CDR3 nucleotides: TGTGCCAGCAGGGACAAGATACTGTTTTTT.

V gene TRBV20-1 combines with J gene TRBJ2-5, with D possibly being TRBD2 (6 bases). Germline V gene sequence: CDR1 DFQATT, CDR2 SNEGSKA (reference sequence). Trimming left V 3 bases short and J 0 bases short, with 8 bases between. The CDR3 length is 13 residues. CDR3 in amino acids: CSAREGNQETQYF. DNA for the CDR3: TGCAGTGCTAGGGAGGGGAACCAAGAGACCCAGTACTTC.

The CDR3 DNA follows: TGTGCCAGCAGTTACGGCGGACTGGCGAACACTGAAGCTTTCTTT. Its translation: CASSYGGLANTEAFF. The chain has TRBV6-2 or TRBV6-3 and TRBJ1-1; no firm D call. Deletions cut 2 bases from V and 1 base from J, with 11 bases between. The germline CDR1 and CDR2 sequences are MNHEY and SVGEGT. The CDR3 covers 15 residues.

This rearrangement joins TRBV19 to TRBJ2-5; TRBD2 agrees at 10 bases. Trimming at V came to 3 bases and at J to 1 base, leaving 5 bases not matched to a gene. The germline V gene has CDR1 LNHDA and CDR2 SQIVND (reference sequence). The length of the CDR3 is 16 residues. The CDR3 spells CASSIGASGSQETQYF. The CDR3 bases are TGTGCCAGTAGTATCGGGGCTAGCGGGAGCCAAGAGACCCAGTACTTC.

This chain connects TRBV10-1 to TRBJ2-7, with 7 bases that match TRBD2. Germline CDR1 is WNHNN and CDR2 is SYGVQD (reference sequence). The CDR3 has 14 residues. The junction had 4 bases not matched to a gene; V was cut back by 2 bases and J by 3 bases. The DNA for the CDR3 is TGCGCCAGCAGTGAGACCCGGACTAGCTACGAGCAGTACTTC. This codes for CASSETRTSYEQYF.

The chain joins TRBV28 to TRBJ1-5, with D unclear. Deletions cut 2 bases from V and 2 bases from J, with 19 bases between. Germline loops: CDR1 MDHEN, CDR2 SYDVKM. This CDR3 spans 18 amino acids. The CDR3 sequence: CASSLGFPVSVGNQPQHF. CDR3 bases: TGTGCCAGCAGTTTAGGTTTTCCGGTGTCCGTTGGCAATCAGCCCCAGCATTTT.

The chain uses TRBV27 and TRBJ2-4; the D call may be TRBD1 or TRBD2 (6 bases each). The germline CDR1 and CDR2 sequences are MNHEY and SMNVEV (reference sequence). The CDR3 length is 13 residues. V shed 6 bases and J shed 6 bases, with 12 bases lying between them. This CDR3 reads CASREGGRNIQYF. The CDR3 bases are TGTGCCAGCAGGGAGGGGGGTAGAAACATTCAGTACTTC.

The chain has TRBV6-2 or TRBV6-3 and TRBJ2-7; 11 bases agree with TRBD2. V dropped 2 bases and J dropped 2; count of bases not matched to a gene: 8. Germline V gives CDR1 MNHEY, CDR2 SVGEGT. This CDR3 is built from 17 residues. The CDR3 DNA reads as TGTGCCAGCAGTTACCTAACTAGCGGGGGTGTTACCTACGAGCAGTACTTC. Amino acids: CASSYLTSGGVTYEQYF.

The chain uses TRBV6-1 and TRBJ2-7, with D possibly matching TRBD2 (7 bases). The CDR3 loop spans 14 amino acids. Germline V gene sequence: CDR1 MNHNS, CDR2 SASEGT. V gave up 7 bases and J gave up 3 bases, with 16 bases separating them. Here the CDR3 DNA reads TGTGCCAGCACCCGAAGGGGGGGAAACTACGAGCAGTACTTC. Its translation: CASTRRGGNYEQYF.

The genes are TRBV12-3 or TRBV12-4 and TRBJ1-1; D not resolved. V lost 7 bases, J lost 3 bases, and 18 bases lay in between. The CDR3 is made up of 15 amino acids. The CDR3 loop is CASTPTPRTHTEAFF. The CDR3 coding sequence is TGTGCCAGCACTCCGACCCCCAGGACCCACACTGAAGCTTTCTTT.

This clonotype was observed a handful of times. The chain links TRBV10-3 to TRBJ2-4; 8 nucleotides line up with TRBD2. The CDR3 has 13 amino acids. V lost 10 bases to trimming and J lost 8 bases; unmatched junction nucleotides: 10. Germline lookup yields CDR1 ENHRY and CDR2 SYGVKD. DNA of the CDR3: TGTGCCACAGCCGGGACTAGTGGTGACATTCAGTACTTC. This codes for CATAGTSGDIQYF.

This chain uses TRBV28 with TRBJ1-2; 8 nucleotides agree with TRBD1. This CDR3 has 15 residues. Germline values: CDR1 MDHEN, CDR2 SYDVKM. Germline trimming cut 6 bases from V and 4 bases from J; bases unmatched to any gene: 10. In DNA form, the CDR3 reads TGTGCCAGCAGACCTGGACAGGGAAGATTCTATGGCTACACCTTC. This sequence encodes CASRPGQGRFYGYTF.